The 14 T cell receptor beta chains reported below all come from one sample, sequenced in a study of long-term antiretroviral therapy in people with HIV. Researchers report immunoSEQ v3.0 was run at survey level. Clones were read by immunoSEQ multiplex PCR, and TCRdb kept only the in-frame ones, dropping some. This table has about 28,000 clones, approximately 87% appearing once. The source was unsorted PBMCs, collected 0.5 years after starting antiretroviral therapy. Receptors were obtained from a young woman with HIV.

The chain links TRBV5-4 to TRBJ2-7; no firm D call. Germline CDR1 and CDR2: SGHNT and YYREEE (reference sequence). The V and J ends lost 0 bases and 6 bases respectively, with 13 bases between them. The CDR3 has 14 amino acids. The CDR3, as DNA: TGTGCCAGCAGCTTGGGCCCTCTTTTGTCCGAGCAGTACTTC. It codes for CASSLGPLLSEQYF.

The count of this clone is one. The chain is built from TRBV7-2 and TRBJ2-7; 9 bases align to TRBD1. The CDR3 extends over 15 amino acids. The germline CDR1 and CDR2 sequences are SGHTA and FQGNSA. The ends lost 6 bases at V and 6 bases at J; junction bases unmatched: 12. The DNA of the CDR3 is TGTGCCAGCAGACCGACCCGGGACAGGGCCAGCGAGCAGTACTTC. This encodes CASRPTRDRASEQYF. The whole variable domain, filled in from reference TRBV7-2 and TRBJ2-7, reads GAGVSQSPSNKVTEKGKDVELRCDPISGHTALYWYRQSLGQGLEFLIYFQGNSAPDKSGLPSDRFSAERTGGSVSTLTIQRTQQEDSAVYLCASRPTRDRASEQYFGPGTRLTVT.

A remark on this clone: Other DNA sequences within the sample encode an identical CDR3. In nucleotides, the CDR3 is TGCGCCAGCAGCCAAGATCGAGGTCAGCCCCAGCATTTT. This codes for CASSQDRGQPQHF. The chain links TRBV4-3 to TRBJ1-5; D is ambiguous. Trimming shortened V by 0 bases and J by 6 bases, and 6 bases separated the two germline ends. Germline V gene sequence: CDR1 LGHNA, CDR2 YSLEER. This CDR3 has 13 amino acids.

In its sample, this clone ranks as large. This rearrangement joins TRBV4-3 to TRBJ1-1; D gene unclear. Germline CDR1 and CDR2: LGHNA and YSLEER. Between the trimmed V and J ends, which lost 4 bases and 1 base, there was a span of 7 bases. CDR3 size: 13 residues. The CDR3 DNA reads TGCGCCAGCAGCCCCTTTCGGAACACTGAAGCTTTCTTT. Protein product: CASSPFRNTEAFF.

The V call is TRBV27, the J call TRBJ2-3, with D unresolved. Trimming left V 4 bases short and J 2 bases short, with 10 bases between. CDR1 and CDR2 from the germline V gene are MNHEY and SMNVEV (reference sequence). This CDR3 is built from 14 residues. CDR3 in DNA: TGTGCCAGCAGTTGGCAAGGTTACACAGATACGCAGTATTTT. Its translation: CASSWQGYTDTQYF.

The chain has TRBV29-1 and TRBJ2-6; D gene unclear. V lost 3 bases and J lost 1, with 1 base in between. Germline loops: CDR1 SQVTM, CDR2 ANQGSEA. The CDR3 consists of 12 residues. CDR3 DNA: TGCAGCGTTGATTCTGGGGCCAACGTCCTGACTTTC. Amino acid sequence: CSVDSGANVLTF.

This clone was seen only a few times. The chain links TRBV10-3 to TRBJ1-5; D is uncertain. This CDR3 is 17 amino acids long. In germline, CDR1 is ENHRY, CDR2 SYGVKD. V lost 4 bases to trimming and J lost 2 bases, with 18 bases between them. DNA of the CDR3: TGTGCCATCAGTGTTGGCGGTTCGGATTGGGGCAATCAGCCCCAGCATTTT. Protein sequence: CAISVGGSDWGNQPQHF.

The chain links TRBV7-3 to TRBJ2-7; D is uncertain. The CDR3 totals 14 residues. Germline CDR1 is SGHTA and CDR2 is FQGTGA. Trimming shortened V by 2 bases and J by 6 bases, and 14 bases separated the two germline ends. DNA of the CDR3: TGTGCCAGCAGCTTATCTTCCGTCGTCGGCGAGCAGTACTTC. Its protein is CASSLSSVVGEQYF.

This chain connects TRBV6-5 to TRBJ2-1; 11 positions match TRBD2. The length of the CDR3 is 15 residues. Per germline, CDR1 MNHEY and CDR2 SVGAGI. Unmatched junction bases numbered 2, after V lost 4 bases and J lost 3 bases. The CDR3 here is CASSWGTSGYNEQFF. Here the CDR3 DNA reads TGTGCCAGCAGTTGGGGGACTAGCGGCTACAATGAGCAGTTCTTC.

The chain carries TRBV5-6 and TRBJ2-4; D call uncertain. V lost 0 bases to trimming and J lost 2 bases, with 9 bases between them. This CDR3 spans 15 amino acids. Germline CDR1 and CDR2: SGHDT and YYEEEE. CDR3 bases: TGTGCCAGCAGCTTGGGCCCGAATTCCAAAAACATTCAGTACTTC. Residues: CASSLGPNSKNIQYF.

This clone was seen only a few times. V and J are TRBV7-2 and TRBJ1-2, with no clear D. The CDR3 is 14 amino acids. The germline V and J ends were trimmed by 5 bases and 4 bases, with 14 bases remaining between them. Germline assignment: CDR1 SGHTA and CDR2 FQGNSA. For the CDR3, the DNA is TGTGCCAGCAGCAAATCCTGGACGGGCTATGGCTACACCTTC. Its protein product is CASSKSWTGYGYTF.

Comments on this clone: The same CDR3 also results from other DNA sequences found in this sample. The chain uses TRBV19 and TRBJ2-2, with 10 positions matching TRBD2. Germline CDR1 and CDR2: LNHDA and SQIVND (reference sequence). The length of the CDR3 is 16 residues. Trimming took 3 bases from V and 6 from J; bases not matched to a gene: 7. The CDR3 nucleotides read TGTGCCAGTAGTATCCTAGCGGGAGCCTTGTCCGGGGAGCTGTTTTTT. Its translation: CASSILAGALSGELFF.

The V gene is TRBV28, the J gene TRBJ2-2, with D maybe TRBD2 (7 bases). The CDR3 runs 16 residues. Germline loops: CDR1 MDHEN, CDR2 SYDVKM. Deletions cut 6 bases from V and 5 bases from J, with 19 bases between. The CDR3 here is CASSPSSGGVTGELFF. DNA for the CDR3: TGTGCCAGCAGCCCTTCTTCGGGGGGCGTAACCGGGGAGCTGTTTTTT.

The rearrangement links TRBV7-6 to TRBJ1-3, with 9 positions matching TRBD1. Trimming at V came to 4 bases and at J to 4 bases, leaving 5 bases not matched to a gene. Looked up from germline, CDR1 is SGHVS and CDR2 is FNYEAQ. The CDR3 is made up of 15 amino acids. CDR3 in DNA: TGTGCCAGCAGCTGGGGACAGGGTATGGGAAACACCATATATTTT. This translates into CASSWGQGMGNTIYF.